Below are 17 T cell receptor beta chains sequenced from a single sample in a study of blood T cells in healthy people across ages. Primed by a sample-barcoded 5' primer and a J-beta primer mix, a second PCR proceeded for roughly 7 to 12 cycles. TCRdb used MiXCR to reprocess the 5' RACE reads, holding one entry per CDR3 protein. Here the sample spans about 1.5 million distinct CDR3 sequences, 42% being singletons. Specimen: blood. These receptors originate from a woman aged 18-35 years in good health.

This clonotype was observed a handful of times. The chain uses TRBV12-3 or TRBV12-4 and TRBJ2-4; TRBD2 agrees at 15 bases. The CDR3 extends over 18 amino acids. V trimming: 6 bases; J trimming: 3 bases; junction bases outside the gene matches: 9. The CDR3 nucleotides are TGTGCCAGCAGCCCCGGGACTAGCGGGGGGCAAGGCAAAAACATTCAGTACTTC. Translated, it gives CASSPGTSGGQGKNIQYF.

This clonotype was picked up a small number of times. V and J are TRBV12-3 or TRBV12-4 and TRBJ2-5, with TRBD2 matching over 7 bases. The ends lost 6 bases at V and 1 base at J; junction bases unmatched: 8. This CDR3 comprises 15 residues. CDR3 in amino acids: CASRSKAGLQETQYF. The CDR3 region has the DNA TGTGCCAGCAGGTCGAAAGCGGGGCTCCAAGAGACCCAGTACTTC.

This clonotype appeared once. The chain couples TRBV2 to TRBJ2-7, with TRBD2 identical over 7 bases. The J call may be faulty, since TRBJ2-5 better matches the DNA end. CDR1 and CDR2 (germline): SNHLY, FYNNEI. The CDR3 covers 16 residues. The CDR3 region is CASSETSSARWETQYF. The CDR3 region has the DNA TGTGCCAGCAGTGAGACTAGCTCGGCGAGGTGGGAGACCCAGTACTTC.

The chain has TRBV29-1 and TRBJ2-3; weak D call: TRBD2 (6 bases). This CDR3 is built from 17 residues. V was shortened by 0 bases and J by 11 bases, with 27 bases between the two germline ends. From germline, CDR1 is SQVTM and CDR2 ANQGSEA. The CDR3 DNA reads TGCAGCGTTGAAGAATTTAGGCTCATGTGGGGGAGGTTGCGGCAGTATTTT. Translating it yields CSVEEFRLMWGRLRQYF.

This rearrangement joins TRBV7-9 to TRBJ2-1, with D perhaps TRBD1 (5 bases). Germline V gene data show CDR1 as SEHNR and CDR2 as FQNEAQ (reference sequence). The CDR3 sequence is 15 residues long. The V end was cut by 5 bases, the J end by 7 bases, with 18 bases between. Here the CDR3 reads CASSPVGLVVNEQFF. CDR3 in DNA: TGTGCCAGCAGCCCGGTGGGGCTGGTAGTTAATGAGCAGTTCTTC.

This clonotype was counted between two and nine times. J is TRBJ1-2 and V is TRBV10-3; possible D gene TRBD1, 6 bases. V was cut by 3 bases and J by 6 bases, with 14 bases left in between. Germline values: CDR1 ENHRY, CDR2 SYGVKD. This CDR3 spans 14 amino acids. In DNA form, the CDR3 reads TGTGCCATCAGTGAAAACCAGGGGAGGGATGGCTACACCTTC. The encoded protein is CAISENQGRDGYTF.

This clonotype was recorded a few times. The chain recombines TRBV4-1 with TRBJ2-7; 10 bases match TRBD1. This CDR3 has 15 amino acids. After removal of 0 bases from V and 5 bases from J, the junction contained 4 bases not matched to a gene. Germline-derived CDR1 and CDR2 are MGHRA and YSYEKL. CDR3: CASSQEGQGTNEQYF. CDR3 coding DNA: TGCGCCAGCAGCCAAGAGGGACAGGGGACCAACGAGCAGTACTTC.

In this sample, this clonotype turned up a few times. The chain combines TRBV13 with TRBJ2-4, with D possibly being TRBD1 or TRBD2 (5 bases each). The CDR3 is 15 amino acids. Germline V lookup: CDR1 PRHDT, CDR2 FYEKMQ (reference sequence). The V end was cut by 5 bases, the J end by 8 bases, with 19 bases between. The chain's CDR3 is CASSLAGTLGDIQYF. DNA for the CDR3: TGTGCCAGCAGCCTGGCAGGGACGCTTGGGGACATTCAGTACTTC.

This clonotype has just one count. The chain joins TRBV7-6 to TRBJ2-2; D is uncertain. The germline V gene encodes CDR1 SGHVS and CDR2 FNYEAQ. The CDR3 is 11 amino acids. Trimming removed 6 bases at V and 7 bases at J, with 6 bases between. Here the CDR3 DNA reads TGTGCCAGCAGAGCCGTCGGGGAGCTGTTTTTT. It codes for CASRAVGELFF.

CDR3 in DNA: TGTGCCAGCAGCCAAGGCAGTTTCGGCTACGAGCAGTACTTC. It translates to CASSQGSFGYEQYF. The genes are TRBV3-1 and TRBJ2-7; D ambiguous. The CDR3 is 14 residues long. Between the trimmed V and J ends, which lost 1 base and 3 bases, there was a span of 10 bases. Per the germline V gene, CDR1 is LGHDT and CDR2 is YNNKEL (reference sequence).

This chain connects TRBV15 to TRBJ2-3; 9 nucleotides align to TRBD2. There are 16 residues in the CDR3. Unmatched junction bases numbered 7, after V lost 0 bases and J lost 6 bases. Germline values: CDR1 LNHNV, CDR2 YYDKDF (reference sequence). The CDR3 sequence: CATSRDVGLAGDTQYF. The CDR3 coding sequence is TGTGCCACCAGCAGAGATGTGGGCCTAGCGGGGGATACGCAGTATTTT.

The chain employs TRBV11-2 and TRBJ1-1, with TRBD1 as a possible D gene (6 bases). This CDR3 is built from 14 residues. The germline V gene encodes CDR1 SGHAT and CDR2 FQNNGV. Deletions cut 2 bases from V and 4 bases from J, with 11 bases between. Here the CDR3 reads CASSLNRAATEAFF. In DNA, the CDR3 is TGTGCCAGCAGCTTAAACAGGGCGGCCACTGAAGCTTTCTTT. Looking up the rest from reference TRBV11-2 and TRBJ1-1 gives the full variable domain: EAGVAQSPRYKIIEKRQSVAFWCNPISGHATLYWYQQILGQGPKLLIQFQNNGVVDDSQLPKDRFSAERLKGVDSTLKIQPAKLEDSAVYLCASSLNRAATEAFFGQGTRLTVV.

The V call is TRBV28, the J call TRBJ1-5; no reliable D call. V lost 8 bases and J 0 bases, leaving 5 bases between the germline ends. The CDR3 loop spans 12 amino acids. Germline CDR1 MDHEN, CDR2 SYDVKM. DNA for the CDR3: TGTGCCAGCGGCTCTAGCAATCAGCCCCAGCATTTT. It yields the protein CASGSSNQPQHF.

This rearrangement joins TRBV9 to TRBJ1-4; D uncertain. Germline V gene lookup returns CDR1 SGDLS and CDR2 YYNGEE. This CDR3 spans 15 amino acids. The germline V and J ends were trimmed by 4 bases and 8 bases, with 18 bases remaining between them. The CDR3 DNA reads TGTGCCAGCAGCTCCGGATCGATTATGGGGGAAAAACTGTTTTTT. Its translation: CASSSGSIMGEKLFF.

V and J are TRBV6-6 and TRBJ1-2; 10 bases are a match to TRBD1. CDR1 MNHNY and CDR2 SVGAGI come from the germline V gene (reference sequence). With V trimmed by 6 bases and J by 1 base, 5 bases remained unmatched. This CDR3 is 15 amino acids long. The CDR3 reads CASSPGTGDNYGYTF. CDR3 in DNA: TGTGCCAGCAGCCCCGGGACAGGGGATAACTATGGCTACACCTTC.

The J gene is TRBJ1-2, the V gene TRBV6-5, with D perhaps TRBD1 (5 bases). Per the germline V gene, CDR1 is MNHEY and CDR2 is SVGAGI. Trimming pared 9 bases from V and 5 bases from J, leaving 13 bases between. The CDR3 contains 12 residues. The CDR3 coding sequence is TGTGCCAGTAGAAGAGGGGAGTATGGCTACACCTTC. Translating gives CASRRGEYGYTF.

This clonotype was observed a few times. The rearrangement joins TRBV11-2 to TRBJ1-2; perhaps TRBD1 as D (6 bases). The CDR3 is 15 amino acids. Trimming took off 2 bases at V and 7 bases at J, with 17 bases between the two ends. The V gene's germline CDR1 is SGHAT and CDR2 FQNNGV. CDR3 bases: TGTGCCAGCAGCTTAATAGGACAGTATCTCTCTGGCTACACCTTC. This sequence encodes CASSLIGQYLSGYTF.